The rows below give T cell receptor beta chains drawn from one sample of a study of T cell changes during pregnancy in multiple sclerosis. The repertoire was sequenced with immunoSEQ multiplex PCR; TCRdb's copy has only in-frame clones and lacks some. The sample lists around 70,000 clones, roughly 92% occurring once. Sample: peripheral blood, taken in the second trimester of pregnancy. These receptors were collected from a female donor in good health, enrolled as a control in a pregnancy study. Each CDR3 is given with its conserved first and last residue. The D gene is left open where the match is weak. Clone size is not always given. Where it is, it says once, few, many or a class for expanded clones.

clone size,D gene,V gene,J gene,CDR3 protein,CDR3 DNA
.,.,TRBV7-9,TRBJ2-5,CASSSRTTRETQYF,TGTGCCAGCAGCTCAAGGACTACTAGGGAGACCCAGTACTTC
.,TRBD2,TRBV25-1,TRBJ2-1,CASSESTGGPYNEQFF,TGTGCCAGCAGTGAATCCACGGGGGGGCCCTACAATGAGCAGTTCTTC
.,.,TRBV2,TRBJ1-6,CASSEGQGFYNSPLHF,TGTGCCAGCAGTGAAGGGCAGGGCTTTTATAATTCACCCCTCCACTTT
.,.,TRBV6-5,TRBJ1-1,CASSPAEEGNTEAFF,TGTGCCAGCAGTCCCGCAGAGGAGGGCAACACTGAAGCTTTCTTT
.,.,TRBV15,TRBJ2-6,CATSRDGSGGLGANVLTF,TGTGCCACCAGCAGAGATGGTTCGGGGGGCCTTGGGGCCAACGTCCTGACTTTC
few,TRBD2,TRBV7-3,TRBJ2-5,CASSRGGAGEETQYF,TGTGCCAGCAGCCGTGGGGGAGCGGGGGAAGAGACCCAGTACTTC
.,TRBD1,TRBV6-5,TRBJ1-2,CASSFLSDRGREGYTF,TGTGCCAGCAGTTTCCTCTCGGACAGGGGAAGGGAGGGCTACACCTTC
.,.,TRBV9,TRBJ1-2,CASSARGDLGYTF,TGTGCCAGCAGCGCCCGAGGCGATTTAGGCTACACCTTC
.,.,TRBV6-5,TRBJ2-7,CASSYSLQGSEQYF,TGTGCCAGCAGTTACTCATTACAGGGCTCCGAGCAGTACTTC
.,.,TRBV2,TRBJ1-2,CASRPGGVLYGYTF,TGTGCCAGCAGGCCCGGGGGGGTATTGTATGGCTACACCTTC
.,.,TRBV6-5,TRBJ1-2,CASSYSIGGHYGYTF,TGTGCCAGCAGTTACTCGATTGGGGGCCACTATGGCTACACCTTC
.,.,TRBV19,TRBJ1-1,CASTPGKKMNTEAFF,TGTGCCAGTACCCCAGGGAAAAAGATGAACACTGAAGCTTTCTTT
.,TRBD1,TRBV7-3,TRBJ2-5,CASSLGQGVQETQYF,TGTGCCAGCAGCTTGGGACAGGGGGTACAAGAGACCCAGTACTTC
.,.,TRBV19,TRBJ1-5,CASSIGGGPQHF,TGTGCCAGTAGTATTGGGGGAGGGCCCCAGCATTTT
.,.,TRBV6-6,TRBJ2-7,CASTYWGGPYEQYF,TGTGCCAGCACCTACTGGGGGGGCCCCTACGAGCAGTACTTC
.,TRBD2,TRBV5-6,TRBJ2-5,CASSLGFRGLQETQYF,TGTGCCAGCAGCTTGGGATTTAGGGGACTACAAGAGACCCAGTACTTC
.,.,TRBV10-2,TRBJ1-5,CASTYGSNQPQHF,TGCGCCAGCACGTACGGTAGCAATCAGCCCCAGCATTTT
.,.,TRBV27,TRBJ1-1,CASSLSRLMNTEAFF,TGTGCCAGCAGTTTATCCAGGCTTATGAACACTGAAGCTTTCTTT
.,TRBD1,TRBV5-1,TRBJ2-3,CASSKPGQGVSDTQYF,TGCGCCAGCAGCAAGCCGGGACAGGGAGTATCAGATACGCAGTATTTT
.,TRBD2,TRBV30,TRBJ2-3,CAWSSGGADTQYF,TGTGCCTGGTCTAGCGGGGGGGCAGATACGCAGTATTTT
.,TRBD1,TRBV2,TRBJ2-2,CASSEKDRGSTGELFF,TGTGCCAGCAGTGAAAAGGACAGGGGATCCACCGGGGAGCTGTTTTTT
.,TRBD2,TRBV4-1,TRBJ2-3,CASSQSSGGAGTDTQYF,TGCGCCAGCAGCCAGAGTAGCGGGGGGGCGGGCACAGATACGCAGTATTTT
once,TRBD2,TRBV4-3,TRBJ2-3,CASSQRTSGGPGDTQYF,TGCGCCAGCAGCCAAAGAACTAGCGGGGGCCCCGGGGATACGCAGTATTTT
.,.,TRBV5-6,TRBJ1-3,CASSLAGLGNTIYF,TGTGCCAGCAGCTTGGCAGGGCTGGGAAACACCATATATTTT
once,TRBD1,TRBV6-5,TRBJ2-7,CASSYSQGPSAEQYF,TGTGCCAGCAGTTACTCACAGGGGCCCTCGGCCGAGCAGTACTTC
.,TRBD1,TRBV30,TRBJ2-7,CAWSVLDRGPYEQYF,TGTGCCTGGAGTGTCCTGGACAGGGGGCCCTACGAGCAGTACTTC
once,.,TRBV11-2,TRBJ2-4,CASSPGISSTKNIQYF,TGTGCCAGCAGTCCAGGGATCTCCTCAACCAAAAACATTCAGTACTTC
.,TRBD1,TRBV28,TRBJ1-6,CASSEGGTGYRSPLHF,TGTGCCAGCAGTGAAGGTGGGACAGGGTATCGATCACCCCTCCACTTT
.,TRBD1,TRBV5-1,TRBJ1-1,CASSFQGAENTEAFF,TGCGCCAGCAGCTTTCAGGGGGCAGAAAACACTGAAGCTTTCTTT
once,TRBD1,TRBV28,TRBJ1-2,CASRGAGGRNYGYTF,TGTGCCAGCAGAGGGGCAGGGGGACGTAACTATGGCTACACCTTC
.,TRBD1,TRBV7-2,TRBJ2-7,CASSSAQTGSYEQYF,TGTGCCAGCAGCTCAGCGCAGACAGGGTCCTACGAGCAGTACTTC
.,TRBD1,TRBV7-2,TRBJ2-1,CASSPGTGRDEQFF,TGTGCCAGCAGCCCCGGGACAGGGAGGGATGAGCAGTTCTTC
few,.,TRBV29-1,TRBJ1-1,CSVPVGGENTEAFF,TGCAGCGTTCCAGTCGGGGGGGAGAACACTGAAGCTTTCTTT
.,TRBD1,TRBV30,TRBJ2-1,CAWDRGYNEQFF,TGTGCCTGGGACAGGGGGTACAATGAGCAGTTCTTC
.,TRBD1,TRBV10-2,TRBJ2-5,CASSDRPRGQREETQYF,TGCGCCAGCAGTGACCGCCCTAGGGGGCAGAGGGAAGAGACCCAGTACTTC
.,TRBD1,TRBV19,TRBJ2-4,CASSPGDRGNIQYF,TGTGCCAGTAGTCCAGGGGACAGGGGGAACATTCAGTACTTC
once,.,TRBV9,TRBJ2-5,CASSYGGARETQYF,TGTGCCAGCAGCTACGGGGGAGCCCGAGAGACCCAGTACTTC
.,.,TRBV7-2,TRBJ1-1,CASSPLQGADEAFF,TGTGCCAGCAGCCCCCTACAAGGGGCGGATGAAGCTTTCTTT
.,.,TRBV4-2,TRBJ2-3,CASSPGRGASTDTQYF,TGTGCCAGCAGTCCGGGGAGGGGGGCTAGCACAGATACGCAGTATTTT
.,TRBD1,TRBV5-1,TRBJ2-3,CASSDDRAGDTQYF,TGCGCCAGCAGCGACGACAGGGCCGGAGATACGCAGTATTTT
.,TRBD1,TRBV29-1,TRBJ1-1,CSGGQGNTEAFF,TGCAGCGGGGGACAGGGGAACACTGAAGCTTTCTTT
.,.,TRBV5-1,TRBJ1-1,CASSPEGRPRVGTEAFF,TGCGCCAGCAGCCCCGAGGGGAGGCCGCGGGTGGGCACTGAAGCTTTCTTT
.,TRBD1,TRBV4-3,TRBJ2-2,CASSPLTGTGGGGELFF,TGCGCCAGCAGCCCTCTTACCGGGACAGGGGGAGGCGGGGAGCTGTTTTTT
.,.,TRBV7-2,TRBJ1-6,CASSLGAGALNSPLHF,TGTGCCAGCAGCTTAGGGGCTGGGGCGCTAAATTCACCCCTCCACTTT
.,.,TRBV25-1,TRBJ2-7,CASSAEGVRTYEQYF,TGTGCCAGCAGTGCCGAGGGAGTTAGAACCTACGAGCAGTACTTC
.,.,TRBV2,TRBJ1-5,CASSDEATMNQPQHF,TGTGCCAGCAGTGACGAGGCCACAATGAATCAGCCCCAGCATTTT
.,.,TRBV6-5,TRBJ2-7,CASSRTASSYEQYF,TGTGCCAGCAGTCGGACAGCTAGCTCCTACGAGCAGTACTTC
.,TRBD1,TRBV4-1,TRBJ1-3,CASSQKPSLGQGTSGNTIYF,TGCGCCAGCAGCCAAAAACCTTCCCTGGGACAGGGAACCTCTGGAAACACCATATATTTT
.,.,TRBV5-6,TRBJ1-2,CASSFGSNYGYTF,TGTGCCAGCAGCTTCGGTTCAAACTATGGCTACACCTTC
.,.,TRBV6-1,TRBJ1-2,CASSEQGPFYGYTF,TGTGCCAGCAGTGAACAGGGGCCGTTCTATGGCTACACCTTC